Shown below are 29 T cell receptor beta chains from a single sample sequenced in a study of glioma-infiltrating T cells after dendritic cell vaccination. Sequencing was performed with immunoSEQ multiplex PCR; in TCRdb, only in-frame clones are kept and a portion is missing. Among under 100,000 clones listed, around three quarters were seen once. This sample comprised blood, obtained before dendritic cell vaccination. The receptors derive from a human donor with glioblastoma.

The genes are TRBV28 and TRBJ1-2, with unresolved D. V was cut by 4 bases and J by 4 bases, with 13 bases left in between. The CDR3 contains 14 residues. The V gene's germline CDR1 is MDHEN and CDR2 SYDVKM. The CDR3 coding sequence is TGTGCCAGCAGTTCCCCCCCTCTCGGCTATGGCTACACCTTC. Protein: CASSSPPLGYGYTF.

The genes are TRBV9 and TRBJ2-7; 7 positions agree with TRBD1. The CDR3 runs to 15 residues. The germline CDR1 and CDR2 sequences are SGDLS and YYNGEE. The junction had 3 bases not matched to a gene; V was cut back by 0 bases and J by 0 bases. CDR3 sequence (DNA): TGTGCCAGCAGCGTAGAACAGGGGCCCTCCTACGAGCAGTACTTC. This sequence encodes CASSVEQGPSYEQYF.

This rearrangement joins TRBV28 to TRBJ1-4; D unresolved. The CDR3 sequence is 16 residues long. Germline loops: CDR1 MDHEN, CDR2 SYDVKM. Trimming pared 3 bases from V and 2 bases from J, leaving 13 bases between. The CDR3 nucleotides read TGTGCCAGCAGTTTGGGAGGGTTAAGCACTAATGAAAAACTGTTTTTT. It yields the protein CASSLGGLSTNEKLFF.

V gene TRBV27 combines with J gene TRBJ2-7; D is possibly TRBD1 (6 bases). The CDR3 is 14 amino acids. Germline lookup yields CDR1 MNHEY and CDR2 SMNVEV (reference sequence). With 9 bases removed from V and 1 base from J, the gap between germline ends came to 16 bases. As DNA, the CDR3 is TGTGCCAGTCGAACAGGGCTCCAATCCTACGAGCAGTACTTC. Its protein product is CASRTGLQSYEQYF.

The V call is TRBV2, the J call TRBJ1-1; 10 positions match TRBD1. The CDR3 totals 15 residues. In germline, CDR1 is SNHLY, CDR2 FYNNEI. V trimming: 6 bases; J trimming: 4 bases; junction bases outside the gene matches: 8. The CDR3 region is CASSTGDRGGTEAFF. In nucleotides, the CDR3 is TGTGCCAGCAGCACGGGGGACAGGGGAGGCACTGAAGCTTTCTTT.

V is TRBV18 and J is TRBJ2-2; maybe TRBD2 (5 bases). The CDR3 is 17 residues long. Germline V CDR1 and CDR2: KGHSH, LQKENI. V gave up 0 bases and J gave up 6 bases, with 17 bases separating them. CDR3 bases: TGTGCCAGCTCACCACCGTCAGGATCGAGTAGCGCCGGGGAGCTGTTTTTT. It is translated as CASSPPSGSSSAGELFF.

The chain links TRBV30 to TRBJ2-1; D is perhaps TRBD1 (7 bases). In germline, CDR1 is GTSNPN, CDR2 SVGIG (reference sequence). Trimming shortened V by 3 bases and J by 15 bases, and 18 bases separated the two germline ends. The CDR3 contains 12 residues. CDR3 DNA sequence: TGTGCCTGGAGCCCTAATCCAGGGGGGATGTTCTTC. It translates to CAWSPNPGGMFF.

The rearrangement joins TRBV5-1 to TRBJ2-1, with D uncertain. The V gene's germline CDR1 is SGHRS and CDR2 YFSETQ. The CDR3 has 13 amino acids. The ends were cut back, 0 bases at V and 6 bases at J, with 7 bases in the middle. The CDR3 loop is CASSLVQRNEQFF. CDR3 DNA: TGCGCCAGCAGCTTGGTTCAGCGCAATGAGCAGTTCTTC.

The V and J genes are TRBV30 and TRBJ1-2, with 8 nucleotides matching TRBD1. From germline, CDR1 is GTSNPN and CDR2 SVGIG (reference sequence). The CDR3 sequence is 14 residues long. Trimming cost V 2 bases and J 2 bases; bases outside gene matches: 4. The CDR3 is CAWSLRTGNYGYTF. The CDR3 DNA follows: TGTGCCTGGAGTTTGAGGACAGGGAACTATGGCTACACCTTC.

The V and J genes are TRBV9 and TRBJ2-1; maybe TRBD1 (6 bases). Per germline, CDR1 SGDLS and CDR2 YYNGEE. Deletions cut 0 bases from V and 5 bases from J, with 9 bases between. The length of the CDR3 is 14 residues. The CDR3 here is CASSVDPGDNEQFF. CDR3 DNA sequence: TGTGCCAGCAGCGTAGACCCAGGGGACAATGAGCAGTTCTTC.

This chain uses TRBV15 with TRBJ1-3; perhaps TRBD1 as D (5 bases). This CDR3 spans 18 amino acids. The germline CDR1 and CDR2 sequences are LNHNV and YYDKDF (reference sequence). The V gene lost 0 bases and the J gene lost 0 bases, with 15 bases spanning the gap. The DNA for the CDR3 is TGTGCCACCAGCAGAGATTGGGGAGGGGCTCGCTCTGGAAACACCATATATTTT. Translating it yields CATSRDWGGARSGNTIYF.

The CDR3 sequence: CASSVGAGGSNTEAFF. The CDR3 DNA sequence: TGTGCCAGCAGCGTAGGTGCAGGGGGCTCGAACACTGAAGCTTTCTTT. This chain joins TRBV9 and TRBJ1-1; 8 nucleotides match TRBD1. CDR1 and CDR2 (germline): SGDLS, YYNGEE. The J segment lost 1 base and the V segment lost 0 bases, leaving 5 bases of the junction unmatched. The CDR3 covers 16 residues.

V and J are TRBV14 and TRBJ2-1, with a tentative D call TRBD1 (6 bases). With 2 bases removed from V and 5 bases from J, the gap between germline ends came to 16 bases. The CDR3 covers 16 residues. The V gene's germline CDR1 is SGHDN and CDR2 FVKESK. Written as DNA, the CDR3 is TGTGCCAGCAGCCAAACAGGGTGGTGGTCGGACAATGAGCAGTTCTTC. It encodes CASSQTGWWSDNEQFF. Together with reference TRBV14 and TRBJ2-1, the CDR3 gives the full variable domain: EAGVTQFPSHSVIEKGQTVTLRCDPISGHDNLYWYRRVMGKEIKFLLHFVKESKQDESGMPNNRFLAERTGGTYSTLKVQPAELEDSGVYFCASSQTGWWSDNEQFFGPGTRLTVL.

Here the CDR3 reads CASSPRQGVGNEQFF. In nucleotides, the CDR3 is TGTGCCAGCTCACCACGCCAGGGGGTTGGGAATGAGCAGTTCTTC. V usage is TRBV18 and J usage is TRBJ2-1; 7 bases align to TRBD1. The CDR3 is made up of 15 amino acids. CDR1 KGHSH and CDR2 LQKENI come from the germline V gene. Trimming removed 1 base from V and 7 bases from J; junction bases left unmatched: 7.

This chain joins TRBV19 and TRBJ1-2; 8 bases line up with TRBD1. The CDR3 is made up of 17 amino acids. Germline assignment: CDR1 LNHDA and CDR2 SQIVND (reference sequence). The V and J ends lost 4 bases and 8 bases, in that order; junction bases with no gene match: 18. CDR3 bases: TGTGCCAGTAGTACGAAACTCGACAGGGGACCTATTGAAGGCTACACCTTC. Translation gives CASSTKLDRGPIEGYTF.

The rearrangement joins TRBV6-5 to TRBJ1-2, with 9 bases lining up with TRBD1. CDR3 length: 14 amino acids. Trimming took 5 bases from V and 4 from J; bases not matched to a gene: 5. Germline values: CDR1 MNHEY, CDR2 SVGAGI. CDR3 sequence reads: CASSPSTGGYGYTF. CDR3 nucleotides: TGTGCCAGCAGTCCCTCGACAGGGGGCTATGGCTACACCTTC.

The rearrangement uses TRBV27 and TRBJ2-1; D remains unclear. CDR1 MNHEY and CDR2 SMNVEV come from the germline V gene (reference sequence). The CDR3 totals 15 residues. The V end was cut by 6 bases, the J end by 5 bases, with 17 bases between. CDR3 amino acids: CASSPGPSWNNEQFF. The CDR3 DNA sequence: TGTGCCAGCAGCCCTGGGCCATCGTGGAACAATGAGCAGTTCTTC.

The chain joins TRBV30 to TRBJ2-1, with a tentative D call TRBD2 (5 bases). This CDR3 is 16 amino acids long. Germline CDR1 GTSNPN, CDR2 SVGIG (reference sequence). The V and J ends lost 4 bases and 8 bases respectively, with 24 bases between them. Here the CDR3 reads CAWNTYSARNPDEQFF. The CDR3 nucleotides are TGTGCCTGGAACACCTATAGCGCTCGTAACCCCGATGAGCAGTTCTTC.

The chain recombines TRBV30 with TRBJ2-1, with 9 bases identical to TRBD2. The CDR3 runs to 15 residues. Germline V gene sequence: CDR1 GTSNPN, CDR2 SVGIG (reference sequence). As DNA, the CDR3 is TGTGCTCACCGTAGCGGGAGTAGCTCCTACAATGAGCAGTTCTTC. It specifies CAHRSGSSSYNEQFF.

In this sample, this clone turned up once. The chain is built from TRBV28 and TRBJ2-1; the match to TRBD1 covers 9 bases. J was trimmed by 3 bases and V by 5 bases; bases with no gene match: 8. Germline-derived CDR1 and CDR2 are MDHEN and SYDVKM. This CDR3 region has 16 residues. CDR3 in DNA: TGTGCCAGCAGTACGGGACAGGGCTCTTTCTACAATGAGCAGTTCTTC. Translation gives CASSTGQGSFYNEQFF.

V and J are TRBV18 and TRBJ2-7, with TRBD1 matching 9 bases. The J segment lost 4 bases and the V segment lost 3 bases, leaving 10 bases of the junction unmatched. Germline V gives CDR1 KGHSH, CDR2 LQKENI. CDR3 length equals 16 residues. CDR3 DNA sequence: TGTGCCAGCTCACCCCCGACCGGGACAGGGAAATACGAGCAGTACTTC. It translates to CASSPPTGTGKYEQYF.

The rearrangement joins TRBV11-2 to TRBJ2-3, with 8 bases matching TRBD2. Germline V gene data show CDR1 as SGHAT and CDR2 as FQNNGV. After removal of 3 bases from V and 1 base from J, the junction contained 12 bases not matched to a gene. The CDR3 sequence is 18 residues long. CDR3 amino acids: CASSLGIQAGAGTDTQYF. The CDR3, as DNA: TGTGCCAGCAGCTTGGGGATCCAAGCGGGAGCGGGCACAGATACGCAGTATTTT.

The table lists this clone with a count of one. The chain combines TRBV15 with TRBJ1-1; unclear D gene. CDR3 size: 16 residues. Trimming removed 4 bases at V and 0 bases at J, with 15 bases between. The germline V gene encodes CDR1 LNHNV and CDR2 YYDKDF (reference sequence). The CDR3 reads CATSKGRGLMNTEAFF. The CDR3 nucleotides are TGTGCCACCAGCAAGGGTCGCGGACTAATGAACACTGAAGCTTTCTTT.

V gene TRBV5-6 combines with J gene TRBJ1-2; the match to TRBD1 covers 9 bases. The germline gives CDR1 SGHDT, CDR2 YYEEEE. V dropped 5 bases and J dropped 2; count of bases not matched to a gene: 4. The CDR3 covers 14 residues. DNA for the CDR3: TGTGCCAGCAGTAACAGGGGGCAGAACTATGGCTACACCTTC. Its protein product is CASSNRGQNYGYTF.

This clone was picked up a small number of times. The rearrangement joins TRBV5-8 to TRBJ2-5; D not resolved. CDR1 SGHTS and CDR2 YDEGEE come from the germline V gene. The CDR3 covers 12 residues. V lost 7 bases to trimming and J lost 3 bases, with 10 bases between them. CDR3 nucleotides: TGTGCCAGCGGGCATCACAAAGAGACCCAGTACTTC. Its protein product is CASGHHKETQYF.

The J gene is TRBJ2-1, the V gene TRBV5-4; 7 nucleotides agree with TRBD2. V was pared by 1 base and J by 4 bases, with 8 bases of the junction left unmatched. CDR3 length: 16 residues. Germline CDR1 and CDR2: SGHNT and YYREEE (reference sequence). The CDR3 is CASSLNMGGPYNEQFF. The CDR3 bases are TGTGCCAGCAGCTTGAATATGGGAGGGCCTTACAATGAGCAGTTCTTC.

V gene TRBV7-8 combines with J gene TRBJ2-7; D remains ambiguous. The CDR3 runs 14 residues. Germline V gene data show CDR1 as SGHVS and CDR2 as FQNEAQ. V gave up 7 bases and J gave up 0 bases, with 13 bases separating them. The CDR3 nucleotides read TGTGCCAGCACCGCGGTGAGGAGCTCCTACGAGCAGTACTTC. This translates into CASTAVRSSYEQYF.

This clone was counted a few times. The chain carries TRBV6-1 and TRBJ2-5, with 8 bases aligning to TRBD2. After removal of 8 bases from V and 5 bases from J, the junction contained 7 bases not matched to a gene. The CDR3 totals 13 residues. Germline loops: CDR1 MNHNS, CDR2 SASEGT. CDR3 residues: CASGPGGPETQYF. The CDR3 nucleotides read TGTGCCAGCGGCCCGGGGGGGCCGGAGACCCAGTACTTC.

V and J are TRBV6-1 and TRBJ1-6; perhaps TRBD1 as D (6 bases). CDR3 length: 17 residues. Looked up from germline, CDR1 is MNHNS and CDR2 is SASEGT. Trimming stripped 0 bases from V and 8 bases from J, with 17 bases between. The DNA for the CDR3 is TGTGCCAGCAGTGAAGCCCTCGCGGACAGTCTGGATTCACCCCTCCACTTT. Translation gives CASSEALADSLDSPLHF.